Below, 28 T cell receptor beta chains from the same sample are listed, as sequenced in a study of beta chain features in type 1 diabetes (dated by TCRdb to 2016 to 2019). The library was obtained by the immunoSEQ multiplex PCR assay. The entire amount of isolated RNA was reverse transcribed using the High Capacity cDNA Reverse Transcription Kit, so the sequenced TCRB transcripts were expressed ones. TCRdb mirrors the immuneACCESS table, restricted to in-frame sequences. Some clones are absent from its copies; in checked studies, under half trace to an unresolved V gene, and the reason for the others is unknown. The sample includes about 110,000 clones, with less than 40% observed a single time. The ten largest clones add up to less than 0.08% of the sample. Sample: stem cell memory CD4+ T cells from blood. The meaning of the sample's cell subset or site label: stem cell-like memory CD4+ T cells. All receptors come from a woman in her late teens or twenties in good health.

A few counts support this clone. The J gene is TRBJ2-1, the V gene TRBV19; TRBD1 matches 7 bases. Germline V gives CDR1 LNHDA, CDR2 SQIVND (reference sequence). The CDR3 contains 15 residues. V was clipped by 5 bases and J by 8 bases; unmatched bases: 12. In DNA form, the CDR3 reads TGTGCCAGTAGTTTCCGGACAGGTCATTGGGATGAGCAGTTCTTC. It translates to CASSFRTGHWDEQFF.

This chain connects TRBV5-1 to TRBJ2-5; no definite D call. This CDR3 spans 16 amino acids. V lost 1 base and J lost 5, with 18 bases in between. Germline CDR1 SGHRS, CDR2 YFSETQ. In DNA form, the CDR3 reads TGCGCCAGCAGCTTGTATATCCCAGCAACGGAGGAGACCCAGTACTTC. Its protein product is CASSLYIPATEETQYF.

The J gene is TRBJ2-7, the V gene TRBV7-2, with TRBD2 matching over 8 bases. Germline V gene data show CDR1 as SGHTA and CDR2 as FQGNSA. This CDR3 is 16 amino acids long. The trim removed 5 bases at V and 6 bases at J, leaving 15 bases unmatched. CDR3: CASSLPWGAGVLEQYF. In DNA form, the CDR3 reads TGTGCCAGCAGCCTCCCGTGGGGAGCGGGAGTCCTCGAGCAGTACTTC.

V and J are TRBV30 and TRBJ2-7; TRBD2 matches 7 bases. The junction had 9 bases not matched to a gene; V was cut back by 4 bases and J by 3 bases. There are 14 residues in the CDR3. From germline, CDR1 is GTSNPN and CDR2 SVGIG (reference sequence). CDR3 in DNA: TGTGCCTGGAATGCGGGAGCCCATCACTACGAGCAGTACTTC. Amino acids: CAWNAGAHHYEQYF.

The chain couples TRBV30 to TRBJ1-5; 7 bases map to TRBD1. This CDR3 is 14 amino acids long. V shed 5 bases and J 10 bases; nucleotides not matched to a gene: 14. In germline, CDR1 is GTSNPN, CDR2 SVGIG (reference sequence). CDR3 in amino acids: CAWGLQGPDYPQHF. Here the CDR3 DNA reads TGTGCCTGGGGTCTACAGGGGCCCGATTATCCCCAGCATTTT.

This clone was observed a handful of times. The chain employs TRBV7-2 and TRBJ1-4, with 8 nucleotides matching TRBD1. The germline V gene encodes CDR1 SGHTA and CDR2 FQGNSA. The CDR3 contains 14 residues. J lost 8 bases, V lost 3 bases, and 5 bases had no gene match. The CDR3 protein is CASSFDRGGEKLFF. The CDR3, as DNA: TGTGCCAGCAGCTTTGACAGGGGAGGAGAAAAACTGTTTTTT.

This clone was counted only a few times. This rearrangement joins TRBV7-8 to TRBJ2-7; D possibly corresponds to TRBD2 (6 bases). Per germline, CDR1 SGHVS and CDR2 FQNEAQ. The V end was cut by 4 bases, the J end by 3 bases, with 13 bases between. The CDR3 covers 14 residues. The CDR3 nucleotides read TGTGCCAGCAGCTCGCGGGGATCCGGCTACGAGCAGTACTTC. Its protein product is CASSSRGSGYEQYF.

The chain uses TRBV4-2 and TRBJ1-2; the match to TRBD1 covers 8 bases. The V gene's germline CDR1 is LGHNA and CDR2 YNFKEQ. V was pared by 4 bases and J by 5 bases, with 6 bases of the junction left unmatched. This CDR3 region has 14 residues. This chain's CDR3 is CASSPGQGGYGYTF. Here the CDR3 DNA reads TGTGCCAGCAGCCCCGGACAGGGAGGGTATGGCTACACCTTC.

The rearrangement uses TRBV20-1 and TRBJ2-7; D is unresolved. Germline CDR1 is DFQATT and CDR2 is SNEGSKA (reference sequence). CDR3 size: 9 residues. The V end was cut by 3 bases, the J end by 6 bases, with 3 bases between. Here the CDR3 DNA reads TGCAGTGCTAGTCGCGAGCAGTACTTC. Translated, it gives CSASREQYF.

This clone was detected only a few times. The V call is TRBV6-5, the J call TRBJ2-7; 7 positions match TRBD1. CDR3 length equals 15 residues. V shed 8 bases, J shed 3 bases, and the junction held 13 bases outside the gene matches. Looked up from germline, CDR1 is MNHEY and CDR2 is SVGAGI. The CDR3 DNA sequence: TGTGCCAGCGGCCAGACAGGGTTGAGAAACTACGAGCAGTACTTC. Translating gives CASGQTGLRNYEQYF.

This clone occurred a few times. V usage is TRBV29-1 and J usage is TRBJ2-7, with TRBD1 matching 9 bases. The junction had 6 bases not matched to a gene; V was cut back by 7 bases and J by 5 bases. The CDR3 is 12 amino acids. Germline V gene data show CDR1 as SQVTM and CDR2 as ANQGSEA. The CDR3 sequence is CSAGTGRHEQYF. CDR3 in DNA: TGCAGCGCCGGGACAGGGAGACACGAGCAGTACTTC.

This clone was observed a handful of times. The gene calls are TRBV28 and TRBJ1-3; TRBD1 is a possible D gene (5 bases). With 5 bases removed from V and 4 bases from J, the gap between germline ends came to 6 bases. CDR3 length: 12 residues. The germline V gene has CDR1 MDHEN and CDR2 SYDVKM. Written as DNA, the CDR3 is TGTGCCAGCAGTAGACAGGGAAACACCATATATTTT. Translation: CASSRQGNTIYF.

This clone occurred a few times. The chain carries TRBV23-1 and TRBJ1-1; D is possibly TRBD1 (6 bases). TRBV23-1 is sorted into the ORF group, with uncertain function. Between the trimmed V and J ends, which lost 4 bases and 1 base, there was a span of 16 bases. CDR3 length equals 16 residues. For the CDR3, the DNA is TGCGCCAGCAGTCTGGTGTTGGGGGCGCGGAACACTGAAGCTTTCTTT. This translates into CASSLVLGARNTEAFF.

V and J are TRBV29-1 and TRBJ2-5; 9 bases are shared with TRBD1. With 6 bases clipped from V and 4 bases from J, the junction kept 6 bases outside the gene matches. This CDR3 is built from 13 residues. Germline values: CDR1 SQVTM, CDR2 ANQGSEA. The CDR3 DNA reads TGCAGCGTGGACGGACAGGGGCGAGAGACCCAGTACTTC. It yields the protein CSVDGQGRETQYF.

The V and J genes are TRBV4-2 and TRBJ2-1, with 11 bases fitting TRBD2. With 1 base clipped from V and 9 bases from J, the junction kept 8 bases outside the gene matches. Germline values: CDR1 LGHNA, CDR2 YNFKEQ. The CDR3 has 16 amino acids. CDR3 sequence (DNA): TGTGCCAGCAGCCAAGGACGACTAGCGGGGCTCAGTGAGCAGTTCTTC. As protein: CASSQGRLAGLSEQFF.

As DNA, the CDR3 is TGTGCCAGCAATCTAGTTAGGGGGTGGGTCACTGAAGCTTTCTTT. Translating gives CASNLVRGWVTEAFF. The chain uses TRBV5-6 and TRBJ1-1; TRBD1 might be the D (6 bases). This CDR3 contains 15 residues. The germline V and J ends were trimmed by 6 bases and 4 bases, with 19 bases remaining between them. The germline gives CDR1 SGHDT, CDR2 YYEEEE.

This clone is a singleton in its sample. This chain connects TRBV7-9 to TRBJ1-2; D unclear. Germline loops: CDR1 SEHNR, CDR2 FQNEAQ (reference sequence). Trimming left V 1 base short and J 5 bases short, with 8 bases between. The CDR3 contains 13 residues. The CDR3 nucleotides read TGTGCCAGCAGCTTAGGTAGCGCATATGGCTACACCTTC. It encodes CASSLGSAYGYTF.

The rearrangement links TRBV19 to TRBJ1-2; TRBD1 might be the D (5 bases). The CDR3 runs to 13 residues. Germline CDR1 is LNHDA and CDR2 is SQIVND (reference sequence). Trimming stripped 9 bases from V and 7 bases from J, with 18 bases between. The CDR3 here is CASQTVTYGGYTF. The DNA of the CDR3 is TGTGCCAGCCAGACAGTGACTTATGGTGGCTACACCTTC.

V is TRBV7-9 and J is TRBJ1-4, with D unresolved. The CDR3 is 15 residues long. Deletions cut 2 bases from V and 6 bases from J, with 13 bases between. CDR1 and CDR2 from the germline V gene are SEHNR and FQNEAQ (reference sequence). The CDR3 bases are TGTGCCAGCAGCTTATCCGGGTTAGGTGATGAAAAACTGTTTTTT. The encoded protein is CASSLSGLGDEKLFF.

The rearrangement links TRBV5-5 to TRBJ2-7, with 8 bases that match TRBD1. V shed 3 bases and J 0 bases; nucleotides not matched to a gene: 8. The CDR3 has 16 amino acids. Germline CDR1 and CDR2: SGHKS and YYEKEE (reference sequence). The CDR3 DNA follows: TGTGCCAGCAGCTCCTGGGACAGGATGCTCTCCTACGAGCAGTACTTC. Amino acids: CASSSWDRMLSYEQYF.

The rearrangement links TRBV10-3 to TRBJ2-7; 7 bases line up with TRBD1. Trimming at V came to 3 bases and at J to 0 bases, leaving 5 bases not matched to a gene. The CDR3 length is 15 residues. The V gene's germline CDR1 is ENHRY and CDR2 SYGVKD. CDR3 in amino acids: CAISDLQGISYEQYF. CDR3 DNA sequence: TGTGCCATCAGTGACCTACAGGGGATCTCCTACGAGCAGTACTTC.

The sample holds a few counts of this clone. This chain joins TRBV7-9 and TRBJ1-4; D is unclear. The germline V gene encodes CDR1 SEHNR and CDR2 FQNEAQ (reference sequence). Trimming removed 5 bases at V and 0 bases at J, with 10 bases between. This CDR3 has 15 amino acids. CDR3 coding DNA: TGTGCCAGCAGCGCAACCCGGGCAACTAATGAAAAACTGTTTTTT. This encodes CASSATRATNEKLFF.

This clone was seen a handful of times. J is TRBJ2-5 and V is TRBV7-2; D not certain. Trimming removed 0 bases from V and 2 bases from J, with 7 bases in between. This CDR3 comprises 14 residues. Germline CDR1 and CDR2: SGHTA and FQGNSA. CDR3 nucleotides: TGTGCCAGCAGCTTAGCGCTCACTCAAGAGACCCAGTACTTC. Translated, it gives CASSLALTQETQYF.

This clone was counted a few times. Different DNA sequences within this sample yield the same CDR3. The chain has TRBV29-1 and TRBJ2-7; 7 bases align to TRBD1. The V gene end was trimmed by 2 bases and the J gene end by 5 bases; junction bases not matched to a gene: 6. This CDR3 is 13 amino acids long. Germline loops: CDR1 SQVTM, CDR2 ANQGSEA. CDR3 sequence reads: CSVEKQGMNEQYF. Written as DNA, the CDR3 is TGCAGCGTTGAAAAACAGGGGATGAACGAGCAGTACTTC.

V gene TRBV7-2 combines with J gene TRBJ2-7, with 10 bases fitting TRBD2. The germline CDR1 and CDR2 sequences are SGHTA and FQGNSA. With 5 bases clipped from V and 5 bases from J, the junction kept 9 bases outside the gene matches. This CDR3 spans 15 amino acids. The CDR3 loop reads CASSLTSGAFHEQYF. For the CDR3, the DNA is TGTGCCAGCAGCCTAACTAGCGGGGCCTTCCACGAGCAGTACTTC.

V and J are TRBV5-1 and TRBJ1-3; TRBD1 might be the D (5 bases). V lost 3 bases, J lost 1 base, and 8 bases lay in between. The germline V gene encodes CDR1 SGHRS and CDR2 YFSETQ. The CDR3 runs to 14 residues. The DNA for the CDR3 is TGCGCCAGCAGCTCGACAGCGTCTGGAAACACCATATATTTT. Translating gives CASSSTASGNTIYF.

The CDR3 sequence is CASSLPGGRMGEQFF. The CDR3 bases are TGTGCCAGCAGCTTACCGGGCGGGAGAATGGGTGAGCAGTTCTTC. The chain carries TRBV7-9 and TRBJ2-1; 7 nucleotides agree with TRBD2. V lost 2 bases to trimming and J lost 9 bases; unmatched junction nucleotides: 10. There are 15 residues in the CDR3. CDR1 and CDR2 from the germline V gene are SEHNR and FQNEAQ (reference sequence).

The V and J genes are TRBV5-1 and TRBJ1-1; D unresolved. Trimming took off 3 bases at V and 3 bases at J, with 3 bases between the two ends. The CDR3 contains 11 residues. Germline lookup yields CDR1 SGHRS and CDR2 YFSETQ. CDR3 residues: CASSSDTEAFF. CDR3 DNA sequence: TGCGCCAGCAGCTCCGACACTGAAGCTTTCTTT.